These 21 T cell receptor beta chains were sequenced from one sample in a study of Ad26.COV2.S vaccination and SARS-CoV-2 variants. TCRdb keeps only in-frame clones here, not all; method: immunoSEQ multiplex PCR. The sample lists roughly 100,000 clones, less than 85% occurring once. The sequencing used peripheral blood, collected after recovery from COVID-19. These receptor sequences come from a human donor who had recovered from COVID-19.

This sequence joins TRBV2 and TRBJ2-2; possible D gene TRBD2, 5 bases. The CDR3 totals 13 residues. Germline V gives CDR1 SNHLY, CDR2 FYNNEI. The V end was cut by 4 bases, the J end by 9 bases, with 12 bases between. The CDR3 loop reads CASSVGLARELFF. CDR3 coding DNA: TGTGCCAGCAGTGTCGGCCTAGCCCGGGAGCTGTTTTTT.

J is TRBJ2-7 and V is TRBV6-5; D gene unclear. V lost 6 bases to trimming and J lost 7 bases, with 16 bases between them. The CDR3 consists of 13 residues. From germline, CDR1 is MNHEY and CDR2 SVGAGI. CDR3 sequence: CASRPTSVGEQYF. The CDR3 DNA reads as TGTGCCAGCAGGCCCACGAGTGTTGGGGAGCAGTACTTC.

This clone was seen a few times. Other DNA sequences in the sample encode the same CDR3. The V gene is TRBV4-1, the J gene TRBJ1-1; possible D gene TRBD1, 6 bases. Germline lookup yields CDR1 MGHRA and CDR2 YSYEKL. The ends were cut back, 4 bases at V and 1 base at J, with 10 bases in the middle. The CDR3 is made up of 14 amino acids. Here the CDR3 reads CASSPETGNTEAFF. CDR3 coding DNA: TGCGCCAGCAGCCCTGAGACAGGGAACACTGAAGCTTTCTTT.

This chain uses TRBV7-9 with TRBJ2-3, with D tentatively TRBD1 or TRBD2 (5 bases each). There are 17 residues in the CDR3. V shed 5 bases and J shed 1 base, with 19 bases lying between them. CDR1 and CDR2 from the germline V gene are SEHNR and FQNEAQ (reference sequence). Here the CDR3 reads CASSQSGSGTGTDTQYF. For the CDR3, the DNA is TGTGCCAGCAGCCAGTCCGGCTCCGGGACGGGCACAGATACGCAGTATTTT.

This rearrangement joins TRBV7-2 to TRBJ1-1; 7 nucleotides align to TRBD1. The CDR3 contains 15 residues. The ends lost 4 bases at V and 4 bases at J; junction bases unmatched: 9. Germline V CDR1 and CDR2: SGHTA, FQGNSA. CDR3 sequence: CASSSQGGWGTEAFF. The CDR3 DNA is TGTGCCAGCAGCTCGCAGGGGGGATGGGGCACTGAAGCTTTCTTT.

This clone occurred once. This chain connects TRBV9 to TRBJ2-3; 8 bases align to TRBD2. Trimming removed 0 bases from V and 5 bases from J; junction bases left unmatched: 11. CDR1 is SGDLS and CDR2 is YYNGEE in the germline V gene. The CDR3 length is 17 residues. The DNA of the CDR3 is TGTGCCAGCAGCGTAGAGGGGCTAGCGGGCCAGGGAGATACGCAGTATTTT. As protein: CASSVEGLAGQGDTQYF.

V is TRBV2 and J is TRBJ2-1, with a possible D match to TRBD2 (6 bases). The V gene lost 5 bases and the J gene lost 4 bases, with 9 bases spanning the gap. This CDR3 has 13 residues. Germline-derived CDR1 and CDR2 are SNHLY and FYNNEI. CDR3 nucleotides: TGTGCCAGCAGTATCGGGACTTACAATGAGCAGTTCTTC. It specifies CASSIGTYNEQFF.

This chain connects TRBV28 to TRBJ1-2; D call uncertain. Germline V gene data show CDR1 as MDHEN and CDR2 as SYDVKM. The ends were cut back, 2 bases at V and 8 bases at J, with 18 bases in the middle. The CDR3 has 15 residues. CDR3 DNA: TGTGCCAGCAGTTTAATCAGGTTTGGGGAGCGGGGCTACACCTTC. It codes for CASSLIRFGERGYTF.

The chain recombines TRBV9 with TRBJ1-2; 12 bases match TRBD1. The V gene end was trimmed by 3 bases and the J gene end by 4 bases; junction bases not matched to a gene: 4. Germline lookup yields CDR1 SGDLS and CDR2 YYNGEE. The CDR3 extends over 15 amino acids. The CDR3 reads CASSEGTGGSYGYTF. CDR3 DNA: TGTGCCAGCAGCGAGGGGACAGGGGGCAGCTATGGCTACACCTTC. Variable domain in full (rest from reference TRBV9 and TRBJ1-2): DSGVTQTPKHLITATGQRVTLRCSPRSGDLSVYWYQQSLDQGLQFLIQYYNGEERAKGNILERFSAQQFPDLHSELNLSSLELGDSALYFCASSEGTGGSYGYTFGSGTRLTVV.

CDR3 sequence: CASSYAAGRSNSPLHF. The DNA of the CDR3 is TGTGCCAGCAGTTACGCGGCCGGCAGGTCTAATTCACCCCTCCACTTT. The chain uses TRBV6-5 and TRBJ1-6, with D unclear. The CDR3 is made up of 16 amino acids. Germline V lookup: CDR1 MNHEY, CDR2 SVGAGI. V was clipped by 2 bases and J by 6 bases, with 14 bases between them.

This clone was observed a few times. The chain recombines TRBV5-1 with TRBJ2-1; 8 bases line up with TRBD1. V lost 0 bases, J lost 6 bases, and 2 bases stayed unmatched. The CDR3 runs to 14 residues. CDR1 SGHRS and CDR2 YFSETQ come from the germline V gene. The CDR3 region is CASSLGDRINEQFF. Written as DNA, the CDR3 is TGCGCCAGCAGCTTGGGGGACAGGATCAATGAGCAGTTCTTC.

The V and J genes are TRBV27 and TRBJ2-7; D is unresolved. V lost 1 base to trimming and J lost 2 bases, with 12 bases between them. This CDR3 has 15 residues. Germline V gene data show CDR1 as MNHEY and CDR2 as SMNVEV (reference sequence). CDR3 protein: CASSLWGTDTYEQYF. In nucleotides, the CDR3 is TGTGCCAGCAGTTTATGGGGTACTGACACCTACGAGCAGTACTTC.

For the CDR3, the DNA is TGCGCCAGCAGCCCCCAGTGGACAGGGGTAGAGACCCAGTACTTC. Translated: CASSPQWTGVETQYF. The chain carries TRBV5-1 and TRBJ2-5; 9 bases align to TRBD1. The CDR3 covers 15 residues. Losses at the gene ends were 4 bases for V and 4 bases for J; bases not matched to a gene: 8. The germline V gene has CDR1 SGHRS and CDR2 YFSETQ.

The genes are TRBV6-5 and TRBJ2-5; D may correspond to TRBD1 or TRBD2 (7 bases each). Germline CDR1 and CDR2: MNHEY and SVGAGI. The CDR3 loop spans 13 amino acids. Trimming stripped 5 bases from V and 5 bases from J, with 12 bases between. The CDR3 region is CASSRQGGETQYF. The DNA for the CDR3 is TGTGCCAGCAGTCGACAGGGAGGGGAGACCCAGTACTTC.

This clone occurred many times. The genes are TRBV7-2 and TRBJ2-1, with D uncertain. Germline V gene data show CDR1 as SGHTA and CDR2 as FQGNSA. This CDR3 spans 14 amino acids. V dropped 3 bases and J dropped 3 bases, with 9 bases sitting between them. Here the CDR3 reads CASSFAGLYNEQFF. The CDR3 coding sequence is TGTGCCAGCAGCTTCGCCGGGCTCTACAATGAGCAGTTCTTC.

This chain uses TRBV5-1 with TRBJ2-4; no clear D. The V end was cut by 1 base, the J end by 7 bases, with 12 bases between. The length of the CDR3 is 14 residues. Germline CDR1 is SGHRS and CDR2 is YFSETQ. The CDR3, as DNA: TGCGCCAGCAGCTTGTTCGAAAGCCGGAACATTCAGTACTTC. Encoded protein: CASSLFESRNIQYF.

J is TRBJ2-5 and V is TRBV7-6; perhaps TRBD2 as D (5 bases). The CDR3 runs to 11 residues. CDR1 and CDR2 (germline): SGHVS, FNYEAQ. Trimming pared 8 bases from V and 3 bases from J, leaving 7 bases between. The CDR3 DNA sequence: TGTGCCAGCTGTAGCGAAGAGACCCAGTACTTC. This translates into CASCSEETQYF.

This chain links TRBV7-2 with TRBJ2-7, with D tentatively TRBD1 (6 bases). V shed 5 bases and J shed 5 bases, with 19 bases lying between them. The CDR3 is made up of 15 amino acids. Germline CDR1 reads SGHTA; CDR2 reads FQGNSA. The CDR3 bases are TGTGCCAGCAGCCCTCTAACAGGGAAATTAAACGAGCAGTACTTC. Its translation is CASSPLTGKLNEQYF.

The chain is built from TRBV4-2 and TRBJ2-4, with TRBD1 matching over 7 bases. Trimming at V came to 3 bases and at J to 0 bases, leaving 8 bases not matched to a gene. The germline V gene encodes CDR1 LGHNA and CDR2 YNFKEQ. The CDR3 has 17 residues. This CDR3 reads CASSQAAGTVAKNIQYF. The DNA of the CDR3 is TGTGCCAGCAGCCAGGCCGCCGGGACAGTAGCCAAAAACATTCAGTACTTC.

V is TRBV2 and J is TRBJ2-1; TRBD1 matches 10 bases. V lost 7 bases to trimming and J lost 7 bases; unmatched junction nucleotides: 16. The CDR3 is made up of 17 amino acids. The germline CDR1 and CDR2 sequences are SNHLY and FYNNEI. The CDR3 region is CASKGQGSTLRGNEQFF. The CDR3 nucleotides read TGTGCCAGCAAGGGACAGGGGTCGACGTTACGGGGGAATGAGCAGTTCTTC.

The chain links TRBV7-2 to TRBJ2-1, with a possible D match to TRBD1 (6 bases). CDR3 length equals 14 residues. Germline V gives CDR1 SGHTA, CDR2 FQGNSA. The V end lost 1 base, the J end lost 4 bases, and 8 bases lay between the germline ends. As DNA, the CDR3 is TGTGCCAGCAGCTTAGGGACAGAGTACAATGAGCAGTTCTTC. Translated: CASSLGTEYNEQFF. Drawing the rest from reference TRBV7-2 and TRBJ2-1, the complete variable domain is GAGVSQSPSNKVTEKGKDVELRCDPISGHTALYWYRQSLGQGLEFLIYFQGNSAPDKSGLPSDRFSAERTGGSVSTLTIQRTQQEDSAVYLCASSLGTEYNEQFFGPGTRLTVL.